This record looks at one T cell receptor beta chain sequence and its context. Assay used: immunoSEQ multiplex PCR; TCRdb lists only in-frame clones, some missing. The table shows approximately 210,000 clones, with around 76% occurring only once. The data belong to a study of blood T cell repertoires in COVID-19. Study-wide background: T cells, B-cell-depleted T cells, or PBMCs provided the cDNA or gDNA that served as material.

Looked up from germline, CDR1 is SEHNR and CDR2 is FQNEAQ (reference sequence). The CDR3 has 14 amino acids. V gave up 4 bases and J gave up 5 bases; unmatched junction bases: 4. Cohort allocation depended upon clinical history that participants reported. This receptor was identified in a woman between 50 and 59 years old with acute COVID-19. This chain links TRBV7-9 with TRBJ2-2; TRBD1 aligns across 7 bases. The sequenced sample consisted of PBMCs or T cells enriched from blood (not recorded which). The CDR3: CASSSRGTTGELFF. The CDR3 DNA sequence: TGTGCCAGCAGCTCCAGGGGGACGACCGGGGAGCTGTTTTTT.